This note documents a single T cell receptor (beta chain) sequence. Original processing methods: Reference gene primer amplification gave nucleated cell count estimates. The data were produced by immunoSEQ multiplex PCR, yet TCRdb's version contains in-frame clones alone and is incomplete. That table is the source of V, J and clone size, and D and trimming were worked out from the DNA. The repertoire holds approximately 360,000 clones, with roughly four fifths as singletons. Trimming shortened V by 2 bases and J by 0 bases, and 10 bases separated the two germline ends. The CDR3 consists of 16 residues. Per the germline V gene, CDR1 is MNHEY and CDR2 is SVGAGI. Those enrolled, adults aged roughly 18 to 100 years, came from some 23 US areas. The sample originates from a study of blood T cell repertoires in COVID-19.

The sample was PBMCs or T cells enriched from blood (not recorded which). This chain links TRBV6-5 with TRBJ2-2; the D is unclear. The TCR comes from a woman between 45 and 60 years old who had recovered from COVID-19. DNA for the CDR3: TGTGCCAGCAGTTACCGGTCCCTCGCGAACACCGGGGAGCTGTTTTTT. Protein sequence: CASSYRSLANTGELFF.